The 5 T cell receptor beta chains below were found in one sample sequenced in a study of blood T cell repertoires in COVID-19. Measured with immunoSEQ multiplex PCR; TCRdb has only the in-frame clones, and not every one. This repertoire shows some 60,000 clones, more than 90% found once; its top ten account for 1.3%. The sample taken for sequencing was peripheral blood. The receptors stem from a man in his 60s with acute or convalescent COVID-19.

The rearrangement links TRBV4-1 to TRBJ2-1; possible D gene TRBD2, 5 bases. Germline V gene data show CDR1 as MGHRA and CDR2 as YSYEKL. The V gene lost 3 bases and the J gene lost 7 bases, with 22 bases spanning the gap. The CDR3 extends over 17 amino acids. The CDR3 region is CASSQKDQGGTKNEQFF. CDR3 DNA sequence: TGCGCCAGCAGCCAGAAGGACCAAGGAGGTACCAAGAATGAGCAGTTCTTC.

Here the CDR3 reads CAISESLTGGTEAFF. CDR3 nucleotide sequence: TGTGCCATCAGTGAGTCGCTTACAGGGGGTACTGAAGCTTTCTTT. The gene calls are TRBV10-3 and TRBJ1-1, with 8 bases matching TRBD1. Germline V lookup: CDR1 ENHRY, CDR2 SYGVKD. The CDR3 contains 15 residues. V shed 0 bases and J 5 bases; nucleotides not matched to a gene: 5.

The count of this clone is one. The chain joins TRBV5-1 to TRBJ2-3; the match to TRBD2 covers 7 bases. The CDR3 is made up of 15 amino acids. CDR1 and CDR2 (germline): SGHRS, YFSETQ. Trimming at V came to 0 bases and at J to 0 bases, leaving 1 base not matched to a gene. The CDR3 sequence is CASSLAAGSTDTQYF. The CDR3 DNA reads as TGCGCCAGCAGCTTGGCAGCGGGGAGCACAGATACGCAGTATTTT. Full variable domain (remainder filled in from reference TRBV5-1 and TRBJ2-3): KAGVTQTPRYLIKTRGQQVTLSCSPISGHRSVSWYQQTPGQGLQFLFEYFSETQRNKGNFPGRFSGRQFSNSRSEMNVSTLELGDSALYLCASSLAAGSTDTQYFGPGTRLTVL.

The chain uses TRBV5-1 and TRBJ1-4; TRBD1 aligns across 8 bases. The CDR3 runs 14 residues. V lost 4 bases to trimming and J lost 3 bases; unmatched junction nucleotides: 2. Germline loops: CDR1 SGHRS, CDR2 YFSETQ. This chain's CDR3 is CASSTTGANEKLFF. As DNA, the CDR3 is TGCGCCAGCAGCACGACAGGGGCTAATGAAAAACTGTTTTTT.

This chain connects TRBV11-2 to TRBJ2-2; TRBD1 matches at 7 bases. Germline lookup yields CDR1 SGHAT and CDR2 FQNNGV. This CDR3 is 15 amino acids long. Unmatched junction bases numbered 6, after V lost 5 bases and J lost 3 bases. The CDR3 DNA reads as TGTGCCAGCAGCCTCAGGGGGTTCGACACCGGGGAGCTGTTTTTT. Its translation: CASSLRGFDTGELFF.